A selection of T cell receptor beta chains follows, all from one sample in a study of T cells expressing NK-cell markers. TCRdb re-analyzed the 5' RACE reads; it lists each CDR3 protein once, without DNA. The sample table sets out about half a million distinct CDR3 sequences. Source material: blood T cells: a sorted CD56 or NKG2C T cell subset, CD4+ or CD8+ T cells, or bulk PBMC T cells (not recorded which). The origin of the receptors is a woman aged 45-59 years in good health. Both conserved end residues are part of each CDR3.

j_call: TRBJ2-1; v_call: TRBV29-1; cdr3_aa: CSVTIAGKTSSYNEQFF
j_call: TRBJ2-3; v_call: TRBV12-3/TRBV12-4; cdr3_aa: CASSSLLTGQLTDTQYF
j_call: TRBJ2-6; v_call: TRBV24-1; cdr3_aa: CATMTQLSGANVLTF
j_call: TRBJ2-6; v_call: TRBV3-1; cdr3_aa: CASSLGAGGLSGANVLTF
j_call: TRBJ2-7; v_call: TRBV7-2; cdr3_aa: CASSPRMGPYEQYF
j_call: TRBJ2-5; v_call: TRBV7-8; cdr3_aa: CASSGPLQRLAGQETQYF
j_call: TRBJ1-5; v_call: TRBV7-6; cdr3_aa: CASSSAGFSNQPQHF
j_call: TRBJ2-6; v_call: TRBV29-1; cdr3_aa: CSTKDSSGANVLTF
j_call: TRBJ2-1; v_call: TRBV5-5; cdr3_aa: CASSPSVNHNEQFF
j_call: TRBJ2-5; v_call: TRBV9; cdr3_aa: CASSGHPTAQETQYF
j_call: TRBJ2-5; v_call: TRBV29-1; cdr3_aa: CSVEVTETQYF
j_call: TRBJ2-5; v_call: TRBV30; cdr3_aa: CAWRRAIGLWETQYF
j_call: TRBJ1-2; v_call: TRBV4-1; cdr3_aa: CASSPPDTYGYTF
j_call: TRBJ2-7; v_call: TRBV20-1; cdr3_aa: CSARDLLSGRFEQYF
j_call: TRBJ2-2; v_call: TRBV7-7; cdr3_aa: CASSLSLHTYTGELFF
j_call: TRBJ2-2; v_call: TRBV12-3/TRBV12-4; cdr3_aa: CASEAGPANTGELFF
j_call: TRBJ2-1; v_call: TRBV11-2; cdr3_aa: CASSSPPSGRVNEQFF
j_call: TRBJ2-1; v_call: TRBV27; cdr3_aa: CASRGGTGGYNEQFF
j_call: TRBJ1-4; v_call: TRBV20-1; cdr3_aa: CSALLNEKLFF
j_call: TRBJ1-2; v_call: TRBV12-3/TRBV12-4; cdr3_aa: CASSSGQGAIGYTF
j_call: TRBJ1-1; v_call: TRBV12-3/TRBV12-4; cdr3_aa: CASSLVSRGRSTEAFF
j_call: TRBJ2-4; v_call: TRBV5-1; cdr3_aa: CASSADRGDIQYF
j_call: TRBJ1-1; v_call: TRBV10-3; cdr3_aa: CAISGRSRDWTEAFF
j_call: TRBJ2-2; v_call: TRBV29-1; cdr3_aa: CSVELFGELFF
j_call: TRBJ2-5; v_call: TRBV7-9; cdr3_aa: CASSLGTGRETQYF
j_call: TRBJ1-1; v_call: TRBV30; cdr3_aa: CAWDRGSPEAFF
j_call: TRBJ2-1; v_call: TRBV20-1; cdr3_aa: CSARVMGQGGNEQFF
j_call: TRBJ2-1; v_call: TRBV10-3; cdr3_aa: CAISDFGGSYNEQFF
j_call: TRBJ2-5; v_call: TRBV2; cdr3_aa: CASSRDRRETQYF
j_call: TRBJ2-4; v_call: TRBV29-1; cdr3_aa: CSVEGAKNIQYF
j_call: TRBJ2-1; v_call: TRBV30; cdr3_aa: CAWRRQEINEQFF
j_call: TRBJ2-1; v_call: TRBV24-1; cdr3_aa: CATSDQPRNEQFF
j_call: TRBJ2-3; v_call: TRBV6-5; cdr3_aa: CASTKLAYGSDTQYF
j_call: TRBJ1-5; v_call: TRBV12-3/TRBV12-4; cdr3_aa: CASSLMGIRQPQHF
j_call: TRBJ2-1; v_call: TRBV6-1; cdr3_aa: CASSVLWDGFNEQFF
j_call: TRBJ2-3; v_call: TRBV2; cdr3_aa: CASSGPTDTQYF
j_call: TRBJ2-5; v_call: TRBV5-1; cdr3_aa: CASSRNQGQQETQYF
j_call: TRBJ2-3; v_call: TRBV20-1; cdr3_aa: CSAAPGERSTDTQYF
j_call: TRBJ2-5; v_call: TRBV5-1; cdr3_aa: CASSKTSGGLETQYF
j_call: TRBJ2-1; v_call: TRBV30; cdr3_aa: CAWSEFRRLAGNEQFF
j_call: TRBJ1-2; v_call: TRBV5-1; cdr3_aa: CASSLGGDVGYTF
j_call: TRBJ2-2; v_call: TRBV24-1; cdr3_aa: CATSDDRVSGELFF
j_call: TRBJ2-2; v_call: TRBV7-8; cdr3_aa: CASSLVGQGPTGELFF
j_call: TRBJ1-1; v_call: TRBV20-1; cdr3_aa: CSARDRVSNEAFF
j_call: TRBJ1-3; v_call: TRBV10-3; cdr3_aa: CAISESTGPSGNTIYF
j_call: TRBJ1-2; v_call: TRBV7-8; cdr3_aa: CASSRTAQVDTF